Listed below are T cell receptor beta chains from one sample, sequenced in a study of control samples from healthy donors and cancer patients. Sequencing used immunoSEQ multiplex PCR; TCRdb keeps in-frame clones, though not all of them. In the table there are 90,000 to 150,000 clones, about nine tenths of which are singletons. Material for sequencing was blood. The receptors stem from a young woman in good health. The CDR3 runs from the conserved cysteine through the conserved F or W. Each record gives: clone size, V gene, D gene, J gene, CDR3 DNA, CDR3 protein. A D gene is named only where the DNA matches it firmly. Clone size appears in some rows only: once, few, many, or a class for an expanded clone.

once	TRBV19	NA	TRBJ1-1	TGTGCCAGTAGTATTAACGTGGCAACTGAAGCTTTCTTT	CASSINVATEAFF
once	TRBV6-2/TRBV6-3	NA	TRBJ1-5	TGTGCCAGCAGTTACCGTTGGGCTCCCAATCAGCCCCAGCATTTT	CASSYRWAPNQPQHF
NA	TRBV5-6	TRBD1	TRBJ2-7	TGTGCCAGCAGCCACAGGGGCCATCTCTCCTACGAGCAGTACTTC	CASSHRGHLSYEQYF
NA	TRBV10-3	TRBD2	TRBJ2-3	TGTGCCTCCAGGACTAGCGGGGGGCCCGGAGATACGCAGTATTTT	CASRTSGGPGDTQYF
NA	TRBV19	NA	TRBJ1-5	TGTGCCAGTAGTTCCCCCGGGACGGGTAATCAGCCCCAGCATTTT	CASSSPGTGNQPQHF
NA	TRBV19	NA	TRBJ1-1	TGTGCCAGTAGTATATCGGGGGACACTGAAGCTTTCTTT	CASSISGDTEAFF
NA	TRBV28	NA	TRBJ1-3	TGTGCCAGCAGTAATTCCCTGAGCTCTGGAAACACCATATATTTT	CASSNSLSSGNTIYF
NA	TRBV7-9	NA	TRBJ2-7	TGTGCCAGCAGCTTACCTTCAGGTCCCTCCCCAGGACTCTACGAGCAGTACTTC	CASSLPSGPSPGLYEQYF
few	TRBV19	TRBD2	TRBJ2-1	TGTGCCAGTAGTATGGGACTAGCGGGAAAGAATGAGCAGTTCTTC	CASSMGLAGKNEQFF
NA	TRBV10-1	NA	TRBJ1-1	TGCGCCAGCAGCACGGGCACTGAAGCTTTCTTT	CASSTGTEAFF
NA	TRBV3-1/TRBV3-2	NA	TRBJ2-7	TGTGCCAGCCAACGCAAGACCAGCTCCTACGAGCAGTACTTC	CASQRKTSSYEQYF
NA	TRBV6-6	TRBD1	TRBJ1-2	TGTGCCAGCAGTTCCCTGACAGGGACGTATGGCTACACCTTC	CASSSLTGTYGYTF
NA	TRBV19	NA	TRBJ1-2	TGTGCCAGTAGTATAGTAGGGGATGGCTACACCTTC	CASSIVGDGYTF
NA	TRBV6-2/TRBV6-3	TRBD2	TRBJ2-3	TGTGCCAGCAGTTACACTCCCCTGGGACTAGCGGGCCCCTCGCGAACAGATACGCAGTATTTT	CASSYTPLGLAGPSRTDTQYF
NA	TRBV21-1	NA	TRBJ1-1	TGTGCCAGCAGCAACCAATATGGACAGGGGTTCATGAACACTGAAGCTTTCTTT	CASSNQYGQGFMNTEAFF
NA	TRBV4-3	NA	TRBJ1-2	TGCGCCAGCAGCCACCTGGGGAGGGCCTATGGCTACACCTTC	CASSHLGRAYGYTF
NA	TRBV18	NA	TRBJ2-3	TGTGCCAGCGCGGGAGATACGCAGTATTTT	CASAGDTQYF
NA	TRBV7-6	TRBD1	TRBJ2-5	TGTGCCAGCAGCTTAGCGTCGGCAGGGGGACAAGAGACCCAGTACTTC	CASSLASAGGQETQYF
NA	TRBV6-5	TRBD1	TRBJ2-7	TGTGCCAGCAGTCGAACAGGGGCGACGGGTGAGCAGTACTTC	CASSRTGATGEQYF
NA	TRBV29-1	NA	TRBJ1-2	TGCAGCGTTGAGGGCCGAGACCCATATGGCTACACCTTC	CSVEGRDPYGYTF